This T cell receptor beta chain came from a study of technical replicates of blood from a few donors (dated by TCRdb to about 2017). Receptor amplification or capture employed the immunoSEQ multiplex PCR assay. The table was pulled from immuneACCESS by TCRdb, which kept in-frame rearrangements only. Such tables lose some clones; where checked, under half of the loss comes from unresolved V genes, and the rest has no known cause. The sample contains 40,000 to 65,000 clones, roughly 86% of them found a single time. The ten largest account for approximately 5.9% of the sample. The junction shows trimming of 5 bases on V and 1 base on J, and the gene matches do not reach 7 bases of it. The germline V gene gives CDR1 as SGHTA and CDR2 as FQGNSA. Spanning cysteine to phenylalanine, the CDR3 consists of 15 amino acids. The sequence is cut down to CDR3 DNA, 45 bases in frame from base 1. About this clone itself: This clone's antigen is unknown. No quality values exist for individual bases; no much larger clone is one base distant.

Sequencing was done on a sample of PBMCs. This TCR derives from a human donor in good health. Some clones in this sample may be carry-over from other donors' samples. The chain joins TRBV7-2 to TRBJ1-2; TRBD1 fits 7 bases in the junction. DNA sequence: TGTGCCAGCAGCATAAGACAGGGAGGTAACTATGGCTACACCTTC. Translation gives CASSIRQGGNYGYTF.